This T cell receptor (beta chain) was captured by sequencing in a study of T cells in Graves' hyperthyroidism and ophthalmopathy. Study in general: Sampling of peripheral blood happened at initial diagnosis, prior to any treatment.

This clonotype was detected a few times. Antigen unknown. Findings of the study overall: Ophthalmopathy was distinguished from stable hyperthyroidism by 13 V-J signatures.

Germline CDR1 and CDR2: ENHRY and SYGVKD. Trimming removed 3 bases at V and 1 base at J, with 11 bases between. The CDR3 consists of 15 residues. Amplified TCR beta CDR3 regions derived from RNA transcripts. When the TCR CDR3 underwent first-round RT-PCR, the HTBI primer set was used. TCRdb ran MiXCR on the multiplex PCR reads and lists one entry per CDR3 protein. The data hold roughly 180,000 distinct CDR3 sequences, with around 8.9% observed a single time. PBMCs were derived from more than 8 ml fresh peripheral blood. The material sequenced was blood. This receptor was taken from a woman under 30 with Graves' hyperthyroidism that later progressed to Graves' ophthalmopathy. The chain has TRBV10-3 and TRBJ2-3, with D tentatively TRBD1 or TRBD2 (5 bases each). CDR3 coding DNA: TGTGCCATCAGTGAAGCTAGAGGGGGCACAGATACGCAGTATTTT. It is translated as CAISEARGGTDTQYF.